This passage covers 19 T cell receptor beta chains from one sample sequenced in a study of blood T cell repertoires in COVID-19. Assay: immunoSEQ multiplex PCR; the TCRdb copy retains only in-frame clones and omits some. The sample includes just over 300,000 clones, approximately 85% seen only once; the top ten take roughly 2.2%. The sequencing input was PBMCs or T cells enriched from blood (not recorded which). These receptors all stem from a man between 25 and 39 years old who had recovered from COVID-19.

This chain links TRBV12-5 with TRBJ1-2; 7 bases agree with TRBD1. This CDR3 has 15 residues. V lost 5 bases, J lost 2 bases, and 8 bases stayed unmatched. Germline CDR1 LGHNT, CDR2 FRNRAP. The CDR3: CASGHRDSANYGYTF. The CDR3 nucleotides read TGTGCTAGTGGTCACCGGGACAGCGCAAACTATGGCTACACCTTC.

The rearrangement uses TRBV15 and TRBJ2-7; no reliable D call. Per germline, CDR1 LNHNV and CDR2 YYDKDF (reference sequence). This CDR3 is built from 14 residues. Deletions cut 1 base from V and 2 bases from J, with 9 bases between. This chain's CDR3 is CATSRGGSTYEQYF. The CDR3 DNA reads TGTGCCACCAGCAGAGGCGGATCAACCTACGAGCAGTACTTC.

The rearrangement joins TRBV3-1 (or the pseudogene TRBV3-2) to TRBJ2-1, with 8 nucleotides matching TRBD1. The CDR3 totals 13 residues. CDR1 and CDR2 from the germline V gene are LGHDT and YNNKEL (reference sequence). Unmatched junction bases numbered 7, after V lost 8 bases and J lost 7 bases. Written as DNA, the CDR3 is TGTGCCAGCGGGCAGGGGGCGGAGAATGAGCAGTTCTTC. Translated: CASGQGAENEQFF.

This chain uses TRBV6-5 with TRBJ2-5; maybe TRBD2 (5 bases). The CDR3 has 12 amino acids. Deletions cut 6 bases from V and 5 bases from J, with 10 bases between. Germline loops: CDR1 MNHEY, CDR2 SVGAGI. CDR3 DNA sequence: TGTGCCAGCAGAAGTGGCGGGGAGACCCAGTACTTC. It yields the protein CASRSGGETQYF.

The chain couples TRBV30 to TRBJ1-5, with D perhaps matching TRBD1 (5 bases). The V gene's germline CDR1 is GTSNPN and CDR2 SVGIG (reference sequence). Trimming removed 0 bases from V and 5 bases from J, with 14 bases in between. This CDR3 has 15 residues. CDR3 in DNA: TGTGCCTGGAGTGTAAAACAGGCGGGGGATCAGCCCCAGCATTTT. This codes for CAWSVKQAGDQPQHF. Looking up the rest from reference TRBV30 and TRBJ1-5 gives the full variable domain: SQTIHQWPATLVQPVGSPLSLECTVEGTSNPNLYWYRQAAGRGLQLLFYSVGIGQISSEVPQNLSASRPQDRQFILSSKKLLLSDSGFYLCAWSVKQAGDQPQHFGDGTRLSIL.

CDR3 residues: CASSSINSPLHF. DNA of the CDR3: TGTGCCAGCAGCTCTATTAATTCACCCCTCCACTTT. The genes are TRBV27 and TRBJ1-6; D gene uncertain. V was cut by 6 bases and J by 6 bases, with 6 bases left in between. The germline gives CDR1 MNHEY, CDR2 SMNVEV (reference sequence). The CDR3 contains 12 residues.

The chain links TRBV6-5 to TRBJ2-3, with a possible D match to TRBD2 (7 bases). Germline lookup yields CDR1 MNHEY and CDR2 SVGAGI. With 0 bases removed from V and 2 bases from J, the gap between germline ends came to 12 bases. The CDR3 extends over 16 amino acids. This CDR3 is CASSYSRGGHTDTQYF. In nucleotides, the CDR3 is TGTGCCAGCAGTTACTCGAGGGGGGGGCACACAGATACGCAGTATTTT.

The chain employs TRBV9 and TRBJ2-7; TRBD2 matches at 8 bases. The CDR3 covers 15 residues. Germline-derived CDR1 and CDR2 are SGDLS and YYNGEE. Losses at the gene ends were 4 bases for V and 0 bases for J; bases not matched to a gene: 6. The CDR3 loop is CASSRGGGSSYEQYF. CDR3 sequence (DNA): TGTGCCAGCAGCCGGGGGGGCGGGAGCTCCTACGAGCAGTACTTC.

The V and J genes are TRBV27 and TRBJ2-7, with D hard to call. The CDR3 length is 14 residues. CDR1 is MNHEY, CDR2 SMNVEV, per germline (reference sequence). V was trimmed by 5 bases and J by 1 base, leaving 12 bases between them. CDR3 coding DNA: TGTGCCAGCAGTAGATTTGGGCGTTCCTACGAGCAGTACTTC. Translating it yields CASSRFGRSYEQYF.

Here the CDR3 reads CASSIVQGQTYEQYF. The DNA for the CDR3 is TGTGCCAGTAGTATAGTTCAGGGGCAGACCTACGAGCAGTACTTC. This chain joins TRBV19 and TRBJ2-7; perhaps TRBD1 as D (6 bases). Per germline, CDR1 LNHDA and CDR2 SQIVND (reference sequence). This CDR3 spans 15 amino acids. Trimming shortened V by 1 base and J by 2 bases, and 12 bases separated the two germline ends.

V usage is TRBV5-5 and J usage is TRBJ1-4, with TRBD1 matching 7 bases. Germline V CDR1 and CDR2: SGHKS, YYEKEE (reference sequence). The CDR3 is made up of 16 amino acids. J gave up 4 bases and V 4 bases, and 10 bases lay outside the gene matches. In DNA, the CDR3 is TGTGCCAGCAGCCCTAGGCCAGGGGGTTATAATGAAAAACTGTTTTTT. This translates into CASSPRPGGYNEKLFF.

The chain recombines TRBV5-1 with TRBJ2-7, with D possibly TRBD1 on 5 matching bases. There are 14 residues in the CDR3. The germline V and J ends were trimmed by 0 bases and 6 bases, with 13 bases remaining between them. The germline gives CDR1 SGHRS, CDR2 YFSETQ. The CDR3: CASSLEQGIAEQYF. Written as DNA, the CDR3 is TGCGCCAGCAGCTTGGAGCAGGGTATAGCCGAGCAGTACTTC.

This rearrangement joins TRBV14 to TRBJ1-6; TRBD1 is a possible D gene (5 bases). CDR3 size: 15 residues. Per the germline V gene, CDR1 is SGHDN and CDR2 is FVKESK. Trimming took off 2 bases at V and 7 bases at J, with 12 bases between the two ends. CDR3 in amino acids: CASSQYRGWNSPLHF. The CDR3 coding sequence is TGTGCCAGCAGCCAATACCGGGGGTGGAATTCACCCCTCCACTTT.

This clone was seen a handful of times. The chain links TRBV15 to TRBJ2-7; 9 nucleotides agree with TRBD2. In germline, CDR1 is LNHNV, CDR2 YYDKDF (reference sequence). The CDR3 consists of 15 residues. V gave up 1 base and J gave up 0 bases; unmatched junction bases: 1. Written as DNA, the CDR3 is TGTGCCACCAGCAGAGTACTAGCGGGCTCCTACGAGCAGTACTTC. It translates to CATSRVLAGSYEQYF.

The chain employs TRBV24-1 and TRBJ1-4; D is undetermined. The CDR3 is 14 residues long. Trimming took 9 bases from V and 6 from J, leaving 16 bases between them. Germline assignment: CDR1 KGHDR and CDR2 SFDVKD. This CDR3 reads CATRGPAGDEKLFF. CDR3 coding DNA: TGTGCCACCCGAGGGCCCGCGGGCGATGAAAAACTGTTTTTT.

The CDR3 loop is CATSDRDRVNGYTF. The CDR3 DNA reads as TGTGCCACCAGTGACCGGGACAGGGTTAATGGCTACACCTTC. J is TRBJ1-2 and V is TRBV24-1; 9 bases are shared with TRBD1. Germline-derived CDR1 and CDR2 are KGHDR and SFDVKD. The CDR3 length is 14 residues. Trimming took 4 bases from V and 6 from J; bases not matched to a gene: 5.

The rearrangement joins TRBV4-3 to TRBJ1-1, with D hard to call. Germline CDR1 LGHNA, CDR2 YSLEER. This CDR3 region has 13 residues. Trimming stripped 0 bases from V and 7 bases from J, with 9 bases between. The CDR3 nucleotides are TGCGCCAGCAGCCAAGATGTCGCGGGTGAAGCTTTCTTT. It translates to CASSQDVAGEAFF.

The chain uses TRBV24-1 and TRBJ2-2; 10 bases fit TRBD1. The CDR3 extends over 17 amino acids. V lost 3 bases and J lost 4; bases outside the gene matches: 7. Germline V gene data show CDR1 as KGHDR and CDR2 as SFDVKD. The chain's CDR3 is CATSDIGGTGATGELFF. The CDR3 bases are TGTGCCACCAGTGATATAGGGGGGACAGGGGCCACCGGGGAGCTGTTTTTT.

As for this clone: Because the CDR3 is missing its conserved closing phenylalanine or tryptophan, this is likely a read error. Because the CDR3's place on the DNA is in doubt, the DNA is left out and the CDR3 is given as listed by TCRdb. The rearrangement joins TRBV21-1 to TRBJ1-2; the DNA was not compared with TRBD1, the D call given in the table. TRBV21-1 is noted as a pseudogene. Counting both end residues, the CDR3 totals 11 amino acids. CDR3 residues: CASSMPCPRGI.